The TCR beta chain described here comes from a study of tumor-infiltrating lymphocytes in glioblastoma multiforme. Study-wide results and caveats: Only one glioblastoma patient had TCR and mutation analysis.

The germline V and J ends were trimmed by 2 bases and 6 bases, with 13 bases remaining between them. Germline V gives CDR1 SEHNR, CDR2 FQNEAQ (reference sequence). This CDR3 contains 14 residues. With regard to this clonotype: Its cognate antigen is unknown.

TCRB libraries came from RNA via three nested multiplex PCR rounds. Input was 0.4 to 0.65 ug total RNA, reverse-transcribed with a C-beta primer. From the multiplex PCR reads, TCRdb called clonotypes with MiXCR, one entry per CDR3 protein. This repertoire shows tens of thousands of distinct CDR3 sequences, approximately 60% found once; its top ten account for approximately 35%. This chain uses TRBV7-9 with TRBJ1-1; D remains ambiguous. The TCR originated in a male donor with glioblastoma. The material sequenced was brain tumor tissue. The CDR3 nucleotides are TGTGCCAGCAGCTTACGGAGAGATAAGTCTGAAGCTTTCTTT. Protein product: CASSLRRDKSEAFF.